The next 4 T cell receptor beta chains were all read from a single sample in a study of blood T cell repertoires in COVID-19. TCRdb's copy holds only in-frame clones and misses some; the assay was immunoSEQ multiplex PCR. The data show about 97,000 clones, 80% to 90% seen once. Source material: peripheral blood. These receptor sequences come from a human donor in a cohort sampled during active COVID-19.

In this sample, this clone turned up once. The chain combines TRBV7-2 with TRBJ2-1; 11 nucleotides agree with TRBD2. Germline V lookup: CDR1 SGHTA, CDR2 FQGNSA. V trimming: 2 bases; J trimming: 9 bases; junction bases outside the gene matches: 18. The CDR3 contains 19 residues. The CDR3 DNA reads TGTGCCAGCAGCTTATATCGGCAGATTAGCGGGAGGGCCCGGGCTGAGCAGTTCTTC. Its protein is CASSLYRQISGRARAEQFF.

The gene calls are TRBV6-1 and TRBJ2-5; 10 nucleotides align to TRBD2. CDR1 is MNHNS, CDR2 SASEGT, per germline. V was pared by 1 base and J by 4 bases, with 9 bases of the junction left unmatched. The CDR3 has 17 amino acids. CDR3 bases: TGTGCCAGCAGTGAAGTTGTGTCAGCGGGAGGGGGAGAGACCCAGTACTTC. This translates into CASSEVVSAGGGETQYF.

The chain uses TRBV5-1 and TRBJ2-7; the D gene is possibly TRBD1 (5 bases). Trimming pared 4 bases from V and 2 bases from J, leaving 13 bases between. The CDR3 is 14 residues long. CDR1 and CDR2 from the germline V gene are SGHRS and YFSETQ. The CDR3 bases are TGCGCCAGCAGCACGCAGCAGGACACCTACGAGCAGTACTTC. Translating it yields CASSTQQDTYEQYF.

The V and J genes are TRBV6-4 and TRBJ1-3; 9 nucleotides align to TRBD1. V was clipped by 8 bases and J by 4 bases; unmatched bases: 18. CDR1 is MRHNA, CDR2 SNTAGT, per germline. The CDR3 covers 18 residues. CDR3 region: CASEPPGQGLLHGNTIYF. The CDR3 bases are TGTGCCAGCGAGCCACCGGGACAGGGTCTCTTACACGGAAACACCATATATTTT.